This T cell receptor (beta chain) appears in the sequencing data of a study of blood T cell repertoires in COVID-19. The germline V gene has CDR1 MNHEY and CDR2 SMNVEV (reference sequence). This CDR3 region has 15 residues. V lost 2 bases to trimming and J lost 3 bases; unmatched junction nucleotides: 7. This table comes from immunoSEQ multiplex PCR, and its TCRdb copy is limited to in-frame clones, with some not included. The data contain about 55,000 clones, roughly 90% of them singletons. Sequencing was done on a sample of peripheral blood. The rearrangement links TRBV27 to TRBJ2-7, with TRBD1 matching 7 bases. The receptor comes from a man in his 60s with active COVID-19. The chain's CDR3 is CASSLNPTGFYEQYF. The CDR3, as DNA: TGTGCCAGCAGTTTAAACCCGACAGGGTTCTACGAGCAGTACTTC.